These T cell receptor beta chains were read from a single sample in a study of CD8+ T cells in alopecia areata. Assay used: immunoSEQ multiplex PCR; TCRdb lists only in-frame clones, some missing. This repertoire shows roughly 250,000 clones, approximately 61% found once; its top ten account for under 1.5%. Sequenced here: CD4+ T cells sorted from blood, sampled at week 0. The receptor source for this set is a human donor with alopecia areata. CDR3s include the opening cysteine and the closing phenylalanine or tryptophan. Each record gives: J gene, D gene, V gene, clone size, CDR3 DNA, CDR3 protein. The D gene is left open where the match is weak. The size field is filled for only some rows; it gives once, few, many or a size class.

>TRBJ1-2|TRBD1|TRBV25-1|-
TGTGCCAGCAGTGAACCCCACGGACAGGGGAATGGCTACACCTTC
CASSEPHGQGNGYTF
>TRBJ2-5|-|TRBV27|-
TGTGCCAGCAGTTTCCGACAGCAAGAGACCCAGTACTTC
CASSFRQQETQYF
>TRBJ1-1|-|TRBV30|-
TGTGCCTGGAGCCTCCTCAACACTGAAGCTTTCTTT
CAWSLLNTEAFF
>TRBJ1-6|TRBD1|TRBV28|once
TGTGCCAGCAGGGGACAGGGCGATTCACCCCTCCACTTT
CASRGQGDSPLHF
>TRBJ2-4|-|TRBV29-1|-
TGCAGCGTTTCGCTGGCCAAAAACATTCAGTACTTC
CSVSLAKNIQYF
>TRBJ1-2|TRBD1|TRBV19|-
TGTGCCAGTAGTCAGGACAGGGGAAGGCCCTATGGCTACACCTTC
CASSQDRGRPYGYTF
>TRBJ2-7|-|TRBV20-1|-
TGCAGTGCTAACAGGGACGAGCAGTACTTC
CSANRDEQYF
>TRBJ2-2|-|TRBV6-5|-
TGTGCCAGCAGTTACGGGTATAGGGTGACCGGGGAGCTGTTTTTT
CASSYGYRVTGELFF
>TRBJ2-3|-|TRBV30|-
TGTGCCTGGACTAGTAGAGATACGCAGTATTTT
CAWTSRDTQYF
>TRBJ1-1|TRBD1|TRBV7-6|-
TGTGCCAGCAGTTTCGTCCCATGGACAGGGAACACTGAAGCTTTCTTT
CASSFVPWTGNTEAFF
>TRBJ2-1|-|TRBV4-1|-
TGCGCCAGCAGTCGTCAAGTAGGGTATGAGCAGTTCTTC
CASSRQVGYEQFF
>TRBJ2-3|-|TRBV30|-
TGTGCCTGGGACAGAGTGGATACGCAGTATTTT
CAWDRVDTQYF
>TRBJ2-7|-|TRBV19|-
TGTGCCAGTAGTATAGGGACGAGCTACGAGCAGTACTTC
CASSIGTSYEQYF
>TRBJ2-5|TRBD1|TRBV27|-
TGTGCCAGCAGTCCGAGGACAGGGAGCCAAGAGACCCAGTACTTC
CASSPRTGSQETQYF
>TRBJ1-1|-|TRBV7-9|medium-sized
TGTGCCAGCAGCTTACAGTACACTGAAGCTTTCTTT
CASSLQYTEAFF
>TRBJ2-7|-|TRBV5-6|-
TGTGCCAGCAGTAGGAATACCCGGGGGCAGTACTTC
CASSRNTRGQYF
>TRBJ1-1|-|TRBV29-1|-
TGCAGCGTGGGATGGGGGCCTGAAGCTTTCTTT
CSVGWGPEAFF
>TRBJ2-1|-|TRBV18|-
TGTGCCAGCTCACCACGGGACTGGGGCTACAATGAGCAGTTCTTC
CASSPRDWGYNEQFF
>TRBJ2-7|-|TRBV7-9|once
TGTGCCAGCAGCCCTCGGGGGACCGCCTACGAGCAGTACTTC
CASSPRGTAYEQYF
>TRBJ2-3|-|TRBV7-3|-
TGTGCCAGCAGCTTGATGAGCACAGATACGCAGTATTTT
CASSLMSTDTQYF
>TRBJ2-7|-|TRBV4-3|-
TGCGCCAGCAGCCAAAGGACAGCGGGTTACGAGCAGTACTTC
CASSQRTAGYEQYF
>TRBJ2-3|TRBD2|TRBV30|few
TGTGCCTGGAGCCCCCTCGCCAGCGGGGGGGCTGGAACGCAGTATTTT
CAWSPLASGGAGTQYF
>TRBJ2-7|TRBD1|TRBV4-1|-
TGCGCCAGCAGCCAAGGACAGGGGTACTCCTACGAGCAGTACTTC
CASSQGQGYSYEQYF
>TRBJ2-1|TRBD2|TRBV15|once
TGTGCCACCCTTAGCGGGGGAAGCTCCTACAATGAGCAGTTCTTC
CATLSGGSSYNEQFF
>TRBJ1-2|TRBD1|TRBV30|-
TGTGCCTGGAAGGTCAGGGGGCTCTTGAACTATGGCTACACCTTC
CAWKVRGLLNYGYTF
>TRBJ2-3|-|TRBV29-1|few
TGCAGCACTAACGTTCAAGGATACCCGCAGTATTTT
CSTNVQGYPQYF
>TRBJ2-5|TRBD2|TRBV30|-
TGTGCCTGGAGTGTTATCGGGAGGGGCGAGACCCAGTACTTC
CAWSVIGRGETQYF
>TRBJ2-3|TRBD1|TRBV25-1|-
TGTGCCAGCAGTGAATTGGGGACAGCCAACACAGATACGCAGTATTTT
CASSELGTANTDTQYF
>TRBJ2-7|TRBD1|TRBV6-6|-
TGTGCCACCGCCCCCGGGACAGCGTCTGCCGAGCAGTACTTC
CATAPGTASAEQYF
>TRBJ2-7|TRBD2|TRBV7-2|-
TGTGCCAGCAGCCCAGCGGGGGGGCGTCCCTACGAGCAGTACTTC
CASSPAGGRPYEQYF
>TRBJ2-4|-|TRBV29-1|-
TGCAGCGTTGTAGACGGAGCGAGCATTCAGTACTTC
CSVVDGASIQYF
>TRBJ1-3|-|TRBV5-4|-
TGTGCCAGCAGCGCCGGGGGGGGACTCTCTGGAAACACCATATATTTT
CASSAGGGLSGNTIYF
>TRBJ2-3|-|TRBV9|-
TGTGCCAGCAGCGGCGGCAGGGAAGCGTGGGTCACAGATACGCAGTATTTT
CASSGGREAWVTDTQYF
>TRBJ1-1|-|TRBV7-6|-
TGTGCCAGCAGCTTAGGGGGCCAGAACACTGAAGCTTTCTTT
CASSLGGQNTEAFF
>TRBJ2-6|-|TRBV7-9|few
TGTGCCAGCAGCATCACAGGGACTGGGGCCAACGTCCTGACTTTC
CASSITGTGANVLTF
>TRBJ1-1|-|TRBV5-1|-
TGCGCCAGCAGCTTGGGGACTGAAGCTTTCTTT
CASSLGTEAFF
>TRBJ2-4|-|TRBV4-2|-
TGTGCCAGCAGCCAAGGCCCCCTAGGCATTCAGTACTTC
CASSQGPLGIQYF
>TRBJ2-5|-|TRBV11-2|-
TGTGCCAGCAGCGTCCAAGAGACCCAGTACTTC
CASSVQETQYF
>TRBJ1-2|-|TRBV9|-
TGTGCCAGCAGCGTAGGCCCGGGGGAGCTCTATGGCTACACCTTC
CASSVGPGELYGYTF
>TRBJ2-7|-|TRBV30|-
TGTGCCTGGAGGCCCCGTATGGACGAGCAGTACTTC
CAWRPRMDEQYF
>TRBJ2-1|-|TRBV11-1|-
TGTGCCAGCAGCGCGACGGTGCGTGGGGGGCAGTTCTTC
CASSATVRGGQFF
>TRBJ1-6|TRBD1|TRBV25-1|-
TGTGCCAGCGGACAGGGTCATAATTCACCCCTCCACTTT
CASGQGHNSPLHF
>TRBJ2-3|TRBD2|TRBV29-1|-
TGCAGCGTTGAAAGCGGGGGGGCTACAGATACGCAGTATTTT
CSVESGGATDTQYF
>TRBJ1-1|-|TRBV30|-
TGTGCCTGCCCCTTAACAGGCCGCGGGATGGCTTTCTTT
CACPLTGRGMAFF
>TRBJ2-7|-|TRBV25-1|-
TGTGCCAGCAGTGAATCGCTAAGCAGGGCAGGGTACGAGCAGTACTTC
CASSESLSRAGYEQYF
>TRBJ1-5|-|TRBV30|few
TGTGCCTGGAGTGCGACAGGTAGCAATCAGCCCCAGCATTTT
CAWSATGSNQPQHF
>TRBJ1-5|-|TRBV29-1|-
TGCAGCGTTGAACTACAGCCAAATCAGCCCCAGCATTTT
CSVELQPNQPQHF
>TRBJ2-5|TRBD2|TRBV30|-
TGTGCCTGGACCATAGGGACTAGCGGGGGGGCCGGGGAGACCCAGTACTTC
CAWTIGTSGGAGETQYF
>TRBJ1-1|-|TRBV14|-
TGTGCCAGCAGCCAGTTCCTACAGGGTGAAGCTTTCTTT
CASSQFLQGEAFF
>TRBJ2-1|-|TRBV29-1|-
TGCAGCGTTGAAGGGGGCATGGGCAATGAGCAGTTCTTC
CSVEGGMGNEQFF
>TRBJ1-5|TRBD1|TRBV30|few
TGTGCCTGGAGTATAGGGACAGGGGTCAATCAGCCCCAGCATTTT
CAWSIGTGVNQPQHF
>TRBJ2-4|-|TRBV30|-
TGTGCCTGGAGTGCTGCGTACACCCTAGCCAAAAACATTCAGTACTTC
CAWSAAYTLAKNIQYF
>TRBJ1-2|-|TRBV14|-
TGTGCCAGCAGCCAAGGGTCAACCCATGGCTACACCTTC
CASSQGSTHGYTF
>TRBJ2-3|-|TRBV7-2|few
TGTGCCAGCAGCTTAGCGCGCACAGATACGCAGTATTTT
CASSLARTDTQYF
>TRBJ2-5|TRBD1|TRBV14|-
TGTGCCAGCAGCCCCCTCCCGGGGACAGCCAAAGAGACCCAGTACTTC
CASSPLPGTAKETQYF